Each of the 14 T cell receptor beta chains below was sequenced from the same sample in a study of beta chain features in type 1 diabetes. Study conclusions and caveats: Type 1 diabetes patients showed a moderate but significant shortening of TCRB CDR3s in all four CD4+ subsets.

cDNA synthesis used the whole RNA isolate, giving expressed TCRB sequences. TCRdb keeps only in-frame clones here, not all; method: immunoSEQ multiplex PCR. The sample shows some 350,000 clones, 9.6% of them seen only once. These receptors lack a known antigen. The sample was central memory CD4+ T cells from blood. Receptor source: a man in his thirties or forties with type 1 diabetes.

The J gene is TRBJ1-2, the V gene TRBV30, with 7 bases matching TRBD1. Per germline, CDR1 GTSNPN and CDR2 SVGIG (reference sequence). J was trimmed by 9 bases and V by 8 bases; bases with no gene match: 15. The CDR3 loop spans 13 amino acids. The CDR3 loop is CARGGGTALSYTF. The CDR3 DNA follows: TGTGCCCGAGGTGGAGGGACAGCCTTAAGCTACACCTTC.

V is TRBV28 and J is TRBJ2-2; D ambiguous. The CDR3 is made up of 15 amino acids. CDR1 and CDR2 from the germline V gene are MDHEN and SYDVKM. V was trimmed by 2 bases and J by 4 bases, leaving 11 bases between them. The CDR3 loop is CASSLGQISTGELFF. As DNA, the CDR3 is TGTGCCAGCAGTTTAGGCCAGATTAGCACCGGGGAGCTGTTTTTT.

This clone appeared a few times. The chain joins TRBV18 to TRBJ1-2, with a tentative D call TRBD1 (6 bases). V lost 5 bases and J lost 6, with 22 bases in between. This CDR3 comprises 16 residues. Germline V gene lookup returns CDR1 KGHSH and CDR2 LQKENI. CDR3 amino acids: CASSANREASLHGYTF. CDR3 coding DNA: TGTGCCAGCTCAGCCAACAGGGAGGCAAGTTTGCATGGCTACACCTTC.

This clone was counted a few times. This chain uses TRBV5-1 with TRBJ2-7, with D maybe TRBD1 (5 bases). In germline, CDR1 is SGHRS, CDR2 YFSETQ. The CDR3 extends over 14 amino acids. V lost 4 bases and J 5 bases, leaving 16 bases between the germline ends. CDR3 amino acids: CASSLGHLGDEQYF. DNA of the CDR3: TGCGCCAGCAGCCTCGGACATCTTGGGGACGAGCAGTACTTC.

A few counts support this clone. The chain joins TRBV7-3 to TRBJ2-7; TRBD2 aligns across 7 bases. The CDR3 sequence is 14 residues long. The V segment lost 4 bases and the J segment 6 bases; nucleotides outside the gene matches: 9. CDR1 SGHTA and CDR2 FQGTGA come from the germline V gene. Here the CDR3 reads CASSWASGEREQYF. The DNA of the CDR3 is TGTGCCAGCAGCTGGGCCAGCGGGGAGCGCGAGCAGTACTTC.

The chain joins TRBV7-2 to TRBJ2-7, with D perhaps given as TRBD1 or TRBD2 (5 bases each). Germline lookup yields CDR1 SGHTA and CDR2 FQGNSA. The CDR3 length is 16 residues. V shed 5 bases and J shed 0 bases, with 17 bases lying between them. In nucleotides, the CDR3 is TGTGCCAGCAGCGTGGGACCGGGACGCAACTCCTACGAGCAGTACTTC. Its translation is CASSVGPGRNSYEQYF.

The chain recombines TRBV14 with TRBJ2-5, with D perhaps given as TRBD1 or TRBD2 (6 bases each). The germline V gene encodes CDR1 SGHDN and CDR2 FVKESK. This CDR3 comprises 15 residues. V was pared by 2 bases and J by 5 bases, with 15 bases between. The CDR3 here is CASSQKGGGFETQYF. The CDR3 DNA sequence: TGTGCCAGCAGCCAAAAGGGGGGCGGGTTCGAGACCCAGTACTTC.

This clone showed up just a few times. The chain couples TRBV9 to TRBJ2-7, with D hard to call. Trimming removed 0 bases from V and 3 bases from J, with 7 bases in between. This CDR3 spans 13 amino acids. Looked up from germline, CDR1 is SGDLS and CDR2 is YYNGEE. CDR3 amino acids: CASSVVGGYEQYF. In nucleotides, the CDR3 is TGTGCCAGCAGCGTAGTGGGCGGCTACGAGCAGTACTTC.

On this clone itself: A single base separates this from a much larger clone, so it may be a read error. The CDR3 bases are TGTGCCAGCAGCTTGAGGGGAGGCTACACCTTC. Its translation: CASSLRGGYTF. The rearrangement uses TRBV5-6 and TRBJ1-2, with D perhaps TRBD1 (5 bases). V was shortened by 1 base and J by 8 bases, with 6 bases between the two germline ends. CDR1 SGHDT and CDR2 YYEEEE come from the germline V gene. The CDR3 spans 11 residues.

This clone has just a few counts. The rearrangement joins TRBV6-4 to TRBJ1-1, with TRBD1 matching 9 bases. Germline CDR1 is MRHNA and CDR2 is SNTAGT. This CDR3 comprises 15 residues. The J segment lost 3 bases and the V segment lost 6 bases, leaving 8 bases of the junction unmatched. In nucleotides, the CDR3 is TGTGCCAGCAGCCTTACGGGACAGGGAGACACTGAAGCTTTCTTT. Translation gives CASSLTGQGDTEAFF.

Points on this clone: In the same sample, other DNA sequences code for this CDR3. The CDR3 protein is CASSLNGNTEAFF. The DNA of the CDR3 is TGTGCCAGCAGTTTAAATGGGAACACTGAAGCTTTCTTT. The V and J genes are TRBV27 and TRBJ1-1; unclear D gene. The CDR3 spans 13 residues. CDR1 and CDR2 from the germline V gene are MNHEY and SMNVEV (reference sequence). Trimming stripped 2 bases from V and 1 base from J, with 5 bases between.

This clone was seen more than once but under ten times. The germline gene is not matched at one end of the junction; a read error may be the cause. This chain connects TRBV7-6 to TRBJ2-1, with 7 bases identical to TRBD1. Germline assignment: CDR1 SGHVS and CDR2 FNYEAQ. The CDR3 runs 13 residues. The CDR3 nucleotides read TGTGCTAGCAGCTTAGCGCTGGGGACAGTACAGTTCTTC. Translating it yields CASSLALGTVQFF.

The DNA for the CDR3 is TGTGCCAGCAGCACGGGGGGGACTAGTCGTGAGCAGTACTTC. Translating gives CASSTGGTSREQYF. This chain joins TRBV5-4 and TRBJ2-7; TRBD2 agrees at 8 bases. The CDR3 is made up of 14 amino acids. The V gene end was trimmed by 4 bases and the J gene end by 7 bases; junction bases not matched to a gene: 10. The germline V gene has CDR1 SGHNT and CDR2 YYREEE (reference sequence).

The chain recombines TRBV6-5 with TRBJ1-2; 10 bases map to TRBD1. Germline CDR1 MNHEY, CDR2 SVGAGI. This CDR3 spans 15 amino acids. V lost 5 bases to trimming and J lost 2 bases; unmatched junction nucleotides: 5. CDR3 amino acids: CASSPGTGANYGYTF. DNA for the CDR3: TGTGCCAGCAGTCCCGGGACAGGGGCGAACTATGGCTACACCTTC.